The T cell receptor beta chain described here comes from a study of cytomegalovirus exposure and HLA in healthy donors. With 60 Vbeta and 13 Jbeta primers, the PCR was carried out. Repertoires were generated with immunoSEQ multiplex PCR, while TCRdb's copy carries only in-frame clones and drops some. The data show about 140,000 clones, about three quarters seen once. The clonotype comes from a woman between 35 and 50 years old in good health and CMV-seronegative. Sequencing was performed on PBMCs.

CDR3 residues: CASSSTPTGETQYF. Here the CDR3 DNA reads TGTGCCAGCAGTTCGACTCCCACCGGGGAGACCCAGTACTTC. V usage is TRBV2 and J usage is TRBJ2-5; no reliable D call. The CDR3 has 14 amino acids. Germline assignment: CDR1 SNHLY and CDR2 FYNNEI. Deletions cut 5 bases from V and 5 bases from J, with 15 bases between.